The source of this TCR beta chain is a study of control samples from healthy donors and cancer patients. Produced via immunoSEQ multiplex PCR; TCRdb's table is partial and in-frame only. This table holds fewer than 300,000 clones, more than 65% found once. The ends lost 8 bases at V and 3 bases at J; junction bases unmatched: 3. The germline V gene encodes CDR1 MNHEY and CDR2 SMNVEV (reference sequence). The CDR3 totals 12 residues. Specimen: PBMCs. This clonotype was sampled from a woman in her fifties or sixties with lung cancer. This sequence joins TRBV27 and TRBJ2-5; 7 nucleotides line up with TRBD2. The CDR3 DNA reads as TGTGCCAGCGGGCGGGGGAAAGAGACCCAGTACTTC. Amino acids: CASGRGKETQYF.